This T cell receptor (beta chain) is drawn from a study of cytomegalovirus exposure and HLA in healthy donors. General study findings and limits: Data from an earlier analysis indicated that most TCR beta V segments were productive either about 87% or about 30% of the time. As immune exposure information, only CMV serostatus was available. For most TCR sequences rarity was the rule, although some public TCRs occurred in many donors.

About this clone itself: Its antigen is as yet unknown.

The PCR had 60 Vbeta and 13 Jbeta primers. Clones were read by immunoSEQ multiplex PCR, and TCRdb kept only the in-frame ones, dropping some. The table lists 90,000 to 130,000 clones. Material: PBMCs. The sequence was collected from a man aged 25-40 years in good health and CMV-seronegative.

The CDR3 DNA reads TGTGCCAGCAGCTTGGGGGGACAGGGGCCAGAAGCTTTCTTT. Residues: CASSLGGQGPEAFF. The chain has TRBV5-5 and TRBJ1-1; TRBD1 aligns across 10 bases. The junction had 4 bases not matched to a gene; V was cut back by 0 bases and J by 8 bases. The germline gives CDR1 SGHKS, CDR2 YYEKEE (reference sequence). The CDR3 consists of 14 residues.